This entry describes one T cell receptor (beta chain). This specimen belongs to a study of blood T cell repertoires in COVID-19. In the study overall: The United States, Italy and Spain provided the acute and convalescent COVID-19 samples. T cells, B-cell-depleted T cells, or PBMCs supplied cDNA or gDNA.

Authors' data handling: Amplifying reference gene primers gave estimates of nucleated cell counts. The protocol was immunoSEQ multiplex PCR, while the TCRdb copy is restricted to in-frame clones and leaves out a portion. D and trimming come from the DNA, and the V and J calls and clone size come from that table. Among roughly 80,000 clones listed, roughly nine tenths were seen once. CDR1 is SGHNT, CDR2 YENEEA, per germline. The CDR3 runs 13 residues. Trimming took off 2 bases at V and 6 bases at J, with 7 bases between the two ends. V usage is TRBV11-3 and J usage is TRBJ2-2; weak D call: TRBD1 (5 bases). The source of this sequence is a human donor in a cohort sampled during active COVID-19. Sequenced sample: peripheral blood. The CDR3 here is CASSLQGPGELFF. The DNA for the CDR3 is TGTGCCAGCAGCTTACAGGGTCCCGGGGAGCTGTTTTTT.